This T cell receptor (beta chain) emerged from a study of a mutant IDH1 vaccine in newly diagnosed glioma. About the study: Patients in the study were vaccinated eight times, receiving shots in weeks 1, 3, 5, 7, 11, 15, 19 and 23. Of the patients given treatment, about 62% were male and about 38% were female, and a mean age of around 44 years was recorded. Previous care, which was radiotherapy, temozolomide, or both, most often involved both. Study-level results: Pseudoprogression seemingly bore no relation to changes in top peripheral T cell clonotypes.

Stated time point: week 11, during vaccination. The content of each vaccine dose was 300 ug of mutant IDH1 20-mer peptide, and topical imiquimod accompanied it. Sequencing was performed with immunoSEQ multiplex PCR; in TCRdb, only in-frame clones are kept and a portion is missing. The profile shows under 150,000 clones, roughly 78% of them singletons. This clone was picked up one time. Its specificity is unknown. This receptor was identified in a man aged 40-49 years with glioma. Here the sequenced sample was PBMCs, taken from a glioma patient whose treatment included an IDH1 peptide vaccine.

Written as DNA, the CDR3 is TGCAGCGTTGAAACCCCGGGGCGGATCTATGGCTACACCTTC. This translates into CSVETPGRIYGYTF. This chain uses TRBV29-1 with TRBJ1-2; D perhaps matches TRBD1 (5 bases). V lost 2 bases to trimming and J lost 4 bases, with 14 bases between them. The CDR3 sequence is 14 residues long. CDR1 is SQVTM and CDR2 is ANQGSEA in the germline V gene. The entire variable domain, with the rest obtained from reference TRBV29-1 and TRBJ1-2, is as follows: SAVISQKPSRDICQRGTSLTIQCQVDSQVTMMFWYRQQPGQSLTLIATANQGSEATYESGFVIDKFPISRPNLTFSTLTVSNMSPEDSSIYLCSVETPGRIYGYTFGSGTRLTVV.